The T cell receptor beta chain under discussion was sequenced for a study of cytomegalovirus exposure and HLA in healthy donors. Looking at the study overall: A subsequent analysis stated that the 120 or so validation repertoires were run on the same platform as the roughly 670 first-cohort repertoires. Study-wide results and caveats: Per published reports, the classifier diagnosed cytomegalovirus status with high specificity and sensitivity. Whilst most TCR sequences proved rare, a subset of public TCRs occurred across many donors. Cytomegalovirus association was assigned to around 150 TCR beta chains.

Details on this clone: The antigen remains unidentified.

TCRdb keeps only in-frame clones here, not all; method: immunoSEQ multiplex PCR. The sample has almost 200,000 clones; about 81% are singletons. This TCR derives from a woman under 40 in good health and CMV-seronegative. The sequenced sample consisted of PBMCs.

This CDR3 is CASSERPDSPLHF. The CDR3 DNA sequence: TGCGCCAGCAGTGAGCGCCCGGATTCACCCCTCCACTTT. This sequence joins TRBV10-1 and TRBJ1-6, with D hard to call. CDR1 is WNHNN, CDR2 SYGVQD, per germline (reference sequence). The CDR3 spans 13 residues. With 2 bases removed from V and 8 bases from J, the gap between germline ends came to 7 bases.